This T cell receptor beta chain was found in a study of CD8 T cells in Susac syndrome. TCR beta sequencing covered blood CD8+ and CD4+ T cells. J gave up 0 bases and V 4 bases, and 3 bases lay outside the gene matches. Looked up from germline, CDR1 is SGHDT and CDR2 is YYEEEE. This CDR3 spans 14 amino acids. With regard to this clonotype: The antigen is not known.

A quantity of about 0.45 to 1 ug RNA underwent reverse transcription using random hexamers. Each CDR3 protein is one row after TCRdb ran MiXCR on the immunoSEQ multiplex PCR reads. Here the sample spans over 80,000 distinct CDR3 sequences, around 93% being singletons. Study-level points and caveats: It was acknowledged in the study that its TCR sequencing and HLA analysis involved a relatively small number of individuals.

The chain carries TRBV5-6 and TRBJ1-1; 7 bases map to TRBD1. The sample comprised CD8+ T cells from PBMCs. The sequence was collected from a human donor in good health. The CDR3 loop reads CASSRGQMNTEAFF. The CDR3 coding sequence is TGTGCCAGCAGCCGGGGACAGATGAACACTGAAGCTTTCTTT.